The source of this TCR beta chain is a study of molecular identifiers for immune sequencing clone quantification. Background on the study: Four of five RNA aliquots from approximately 22,000 or 94,000 naive CD8 T cells were sequenced.

Per the germline V gene, CDR1 is LGHDT and CDR2 is YNNKEL (reference sequence). Germline trimming cut 0 bases from V and 5 bases from J; bases unmatched to any gene: 5. This CDR3 is 16 amino acids long. Study-level results: Beyond 20 RNA copies, clones held over 99% of effector molecules, compared with under 1% in naive cells.

In its sample, this clonotype was seen a few times. Its antigen is not identified. Sorted naive CD8 T cells were those defined as CD8+CD4-CCR7+CD45RA+. TCRdb called the PCR reads again in MiXCR, with one record for every CDR3 protein. The table has under 600,000 distinct CDR3 sequences, about 21% seen once. The sample consisted of naive CD8+ T cells from blood, with Jurkat cell RNA spiked in. The subset here: FACS-sorted CD8+CD4-CCR7+CD45RA+ naive T cells. This clonotype was obtained from a human donor in good health. Some libraries in this study had Jurkat cell RNA spiked in. This chain joins TRBV3-1 and TRBJ2-1, with TRBD2 identical over 9 bases. In DNA form, the CDR3 reads TGTGCCAGCAGCCAAGACCCTACTAGCGGGCACAATGAGCAGTTCTTC. Amino acids: CASSQDPTSGHNEQFF.